This TCR beta chain was observed in a study of control samples from healthy donors and cancer patients. Here immunoSEQ multiplex PCR was the method, and the copy in TCRdb shows in-frame clones only, minus some. The sample lists 250,000 to 300,000 clones, about four fifths occurring once. The clonotype was recovered from a woman aged 55-69 years with lung cancer. Sequencing was done on a sample of PBMCs.

DNA for the CDR3: TGTGCCAGTCAGGGGAAAGATGGCTACACCTTC. Protein product: CASQGKDGYTF. This sequence joins TRBV19 and TRBJ1-2, with D maybe TRBD1 (6 bases). CDR1 is LNHDA, CDR2 SQIVND, per germline (reference sequence). V dropped 8 bases and J dropped 6 bases, with 10 bases sitting between them. The CDR3 sequence is 11 residues long.